The rows below give T cell receptor beta chains drawn from one sample of a study of vaccination and CD4 T cells after COVID-19. TCRdb re-called the PCR reads through MiXCR, storing one row per CDR3 protein. The repertoire holds approximately 21,000 distinct CDR3 sequences, with roughly 40% as singletons. No antigen has been identified for these receptors. The sample here was CD4+ T cells from blood, cultured in vitro, taken after SARS-CoV-2 vaccination. Receptors were obtained from a human donor who had recovered from COVID-19. Each CDR3 is given with its conserved first and last residue. Fields, in order: clone size, V gene, J gene, D gene, CDR3 protein, CDR3 DNA. A D gene is named only where the DNA matches it firmly. Expanded clones get a size class; other rows say once, few or many, or leave the size out.

>-|TRBV28|TRBJ1-5|-
CASRPGGNQPQHF
TGTGCCAGCAGACCAGGGGGCAATCAGCCCCAGCATTTT
>-|TRBV6-5|TRBJ1-5|-
CASSYIRGDQPQHF
TGTGCCAGCAGTTACATCAGGGGCGATCAGCCCCAGCATTTT
>few|TRBV2|TRBJ2-7|TRBD1
CASSHDRGDYEQYF
TGTGCCAGCAGCCATGACAGGGGCGACTACGAGCAGTACTTC
>once|TRBV7-9|TRBJ2-2|-
CASSPEGHGELFF
TGTGCCAGCAGCCCCGAGGGACACGGGGAGCTGTTTTTT
>-|TRBV4-1|TRBJ2-1|-
CASSQGGSSYNEQFF
TGCGCCAGCAGCCAAGGGGGGAGCTCCTACAATGAGCAGTTCTTC
>once|TRBV7-6|TRBJ2-5|-
CASAYGETQYF
TGTGCCAGCGCTTACGGAGAGACCCAGTACTTC
>once|TRBV6-1|TRBJ2-1|TRBD2
CASRGSGRGDYNEQFF
TGTGCCAGCAGAGGTAGCGGGAGAGGGGACTACAATGAGCAGTTCTTC
>-|TRBV20-1|TRBJ2-7|TRBD2
CSARPGLAFEQYF
TGCAGTGCTAGACCGGGACTAGCCTTCGAGCAGTACTTC
>-|TRBV5-6|TRBJ2-7|TRBD2
CASSLALTAGGSSYEQYF
TGTGCCAGCAGCTTGGCTCTGACAGCGGGAGGAAGCTCCTACGAGCAGTACTTC
>few|TRBV6-5|TRBJ1-2|-
CASSYDPRGYGYTF
TGTGCCAGCAGTTACGACCCACGGGGATATGGCTACACCTTC
>-|TRBV19|TRBJ1-3|-
CASRPNRVPAGNTIYF
TGTGCCAGTAGACCTAACAGGGTACCGGCTGGAAACACCATATATTTT
>-|TRBV5-8|TRBJ1-2|-
CASSYDAGTGVGYTF
TGTGCCAGCAGCTACGATGCCGGGACGGGGGTCGGCTACACCTTC
>few|TRBV7-8|TRBJ2-5|TRBD2
CASSALAGASETQYF
TGTGCCAGCAGCGCACTAGCGGGAGCCTCGGAGACCCAGTACTTC
>few|TRBV12-3/TRBV12-4|TRBJ1-5|TRBD1
CASSFGGTVNQPQHF
TGTGCCAGCAGTTTCGGGGGGACAGTCAATCAGCCCCAGCATTTT
>few|TRBV19|TRBJ1-5|-
CATRGGINQPQHF
TGTGCCACTCGGGGGGGGATCAATCAGCCCCAGCATTTT
>few|TRBV15|TRBJ1-2|TRBD1
CATSRKYGQESGYTF
TGTGCCACCAGCAGAAAATACGGACAGGAATCAGGCTACACCTTC
>-|TRBV2|TRBJ2-3|-
CASSVETDTQYF
TGTGCCAGCAGTGTAGAAACAGATACGCAGTATTTT
>-|TRBV20-1|TRBJ2-3|-
CSARVPGTDTQYF
TGCAGTGCTAGAGTTCCTGGCACAGATACGCAGTATTTT
>few|TRBV7-9|TRBJ2-1|TRBD1
CASSWGTVGEQFF
TGTGCCAGCAGCTGGGGGACAGTCGGCGAGCAGTTCTTC
>-|TRBV4-1|TRBJ1-5|TRBD1
CASSQVWQGGQPRHF
TGCGCCAGCAGCCAAGTGTGGCAGGGGGGTCAGCCCCGGCATTTT
>-|TRBV10-3|TRBJ2-4|-
CAISEKVPGSIQYF
TGTGCCATCAGTGAGAAGGTGCCGGGAAGCATTCAGTACTTC
>-|TRBV11-2|TRBJ2-5|-
CASSYVFGPQETQYF
TGTGCCAGCAGCTACGTTTTCGGGCCTCAAGAGACCCAGTACTTC
>once|TRBV7-6|TRBJ2-3|-
CASSLTPFTDTQYF
TGTGCCAGCAGCTTAACCCCGTTCACAGATACGCAGTATTTT
>-|TRBV6-2/TRBV6-3|TRBJ2-1|-
CASSYSKAGTRANNEQFF
TGTGCCAGCAGTTACTCCAAGGCCGGGACAAGGGCGAACAATGAGCAGTTCTTC
>once|TRBV18|TRBJ1-1|TRBD1
CASLHQDRGRWTPLNTEAFF
TGTGCCAGCTTACACCAGGACAGGGGGCGCTGGACACCCTTGAACACTGAAGCTTTCTTT
>-|TRBV20-1|TRBJ1-1|-
CSARYQMNTEAFF
TGCAGTGCTAGGTACCAGATGAACACTGAAGCTTTCTTT
>-|TRBV7-9|TRBJ2-1|-
CASGFWDNEQFF
TGTGCCAGTGGATTCTGGGACAATGAGCAGTTCTTC
>-|TRBV25-1|TRBJ2-7|-
CASSESGRSYEQYF
TGTGCCAGCAGTGAATCGGGACGGTCCTACGAGCAGTACTTC
>few|TRBV6-2/TRBV6-3|TRBJ2-1|TRBD2
CASGLPGLATFF
TGTGCCAGCGGCCTACCGGGACTAGCCACGTTCTTC
>-|TRBV27|TRBJ1-1|TRBD1
CASSPTPRQGRTEAFF
TGTGCCAGCAGTCCGACGCCCAGACAGGGGAGAACTGAAGCTTTCTTT
>few|TRBV2|TRBJ1-2|TRBD1
CASRTGAYGYTF
TGTGCCAGCAGGACAGGGGCCTATGGCTACACCTTC
>medium-sized|TRBV2|TRBJ1-1|TRBD1
CASSTGGGSTEAFF
TGTGCCAGCAGTACAGGGGGCGGATCCACTGAAGCTTTCTTT
>-|TRBV5-6|TRBJ2-6|-
CASSFGPGSNGANVLTF
-
>-|TRBV7-2|TRBJ2-5|TRBD2
CASSISGGPGGETQYF
TGTGCCAGCAGTATTAGCGGGGGCCCCGGGGGAGAGACCCAGTACTTC
>-|TRBV18|TRBJ2-3|-
CASSPLSSATDTQYF
TGTGCCAGCTCACCCTTGTCTAGCGCCACAGATACGCAGTATTTT
>-|TRBV28|TRBJ2-6|TRBD1
CASSTPGQGAAGANVLTF
TGTGCCAGCAGCACCCCGGGACAGGGGGCGGCTGGGGCCAACGTCCTGACTTTC
>-|TRBV27|TRBJ1-2|TRBD1
CASSLTGGSNYGYTF
TGTGCCAGCAGTTTGACAGGGGGTTCTAACTATGGCTACACCTTC
>-|TRBV7-3|TRBJ2-1|-
CASSLNLGAYNEQFF
TGTGCCAGCAGCTTAAACTTAGGGGCCTACAATGAGCAGTTCTTC
>few|TRBV28|TRBJ1-6|TRBD1
CASSFRGNNSPLHF
TGTGCCAGCAGTTTCAGGGGGAATAATTCACCCCTCCACTTT
>-|TRBV2|TRBJ1-5|-
CASTEIPGQPHQPQHF
TGTGCCAGCACTGAAATTCCGGGGCAGCCGCATCAGCCCCAGCATTTT
>-|TRBV19|TRBJ2-3|-
CASSPQGDTQYF
TGTGCCAGTAGTCCGCAGGGAGATACGCAGTATTTT